This TCR beta chain appears in the sequencing data of a study of blood T cell repertoires in COVID-19 (dated by TCRdb to the early 2020s). About the full investigation: Collaborator samples came from the United States, Italy and Spain and covered acute and convalescent phases of COVID-19. The prospective study material was composed of cDNA or gDNA derived from T cells, B-cell-depleted T cells, or PBMCs. Deeply sampled blood TCRbeta repertoires from subjects exposed to, actively infected with, or recovered from COVID-19 were included in the dataset. The repertoires were released in a freely available public database intended as a resource for research on the immune response to SARS-CoV-2. The samples were drawn from the first 160 participants of the ongoing ImmuneRACE study and from some 1,300 subjects provided by 6 global collaborators. Nearly every sample came with metadata listing a de-identified subject ID, COVID-19 status, age in years and sex. HLA class I and class II types, where available, came from metadata supplied by the sample provider rather than from assay-based typing.

V is cut by 7 bases and J by 2 bases, and the space between the germline ends is 17 bases. Taken from cysteine to phenylalanine, the CDR3 has 14 residues. Only the CDR3 portion is preserved as DNA: 42 bases, with reading frame beginning at the first base. Via the germline V gene, CDR1 is SQVTM and CDR2 ANQGSEA. This clone was detected a few times. Its antigen has not been determined. No much larger clone is present one base from it, and per-base qualities are unavailable. Each collaborating institution followed its own protocols to collect whole blood in K2EDTA tubes. Collaborator samples were shipped for TCRbeta analysis as frozen whole blood, isolated PBMCs, or DNA extracted from either sample type. What the research found in general, with its limitations: Clinical and demographic metadata were provided uncurated, with the amount varying by source and participant.

TCRbeta CDR3 regions were amplified from genomic DNA by means of the immunoSEQ Assay, a bias-controlled multiplex PCR. Under the source paper's analysis protocol: Within the assay, amplification of reference gene primers was used to estimate how many nucleated cells each sample contained. To quantify the absolute abundance of each unique TCRbeta CDR3 rearrangement, sequence reads were collapsed and filtered. For each sample, productive Simpson clonality was calculated by taking the square root of Simpson's diversity index across productive rearrangements. This is the immuneACCESS table as TCRdb keeps it, with only in-frame sequences that have V and J called. A part of the clones is gone; compared with another copy, unresolved V genes explain less than half, and the rest is unexplained. V, J and clone size derive from that table, while D and trimming were established from the DNA sequence. The sample table contains 55,000 to 85,000 clones; only one count was recorded for around four fifths of them. 22% of the sample belongs to the ten largest clones.

Sequenced sample: peripheral blood. The chain is assembled from TRBV29-1 and TRBJ1-1; the D gene is perhaps TRBD1, on 6 matching bases. This TCR derives from a man aged 55 to 69 with acute or convalescent COVID-19. The nucleotide sequence is given as TGCAGCGCCATCAAGGAACAGGGAAACACTGAAGCTTTCTTT. The translation is CSAIKEQGNTEAFF.